There are a few counts of the clone carrying this T cell receptor (beta chain). Its antigen remains unidentified. This sample was taken from a study of T cell repertoires in cytomegalovirus infection. Study-level findings and limits: The study identified carriers of CMV plus the relevant HLA from cumulative public TCR beta family frequency. The study found HLA-C-restricted CMV-specific TCR beta clonotypes dominating the ex vivo response.

Each CDR3 protein gets one entry after TCRdb re-called the reads with MiXCR. The sample contains about 240,000 distinct CDR3 sequences, about 12% of which appear only once. This CDR3 contains 14 residues. Germline values: CDR1 LGHNA, CDR2 YSLEER. The ends were cut back, 0 bases at V and 7 bases at J, with 7 bases in the middle. The V and J genes are TRBV4-3 and TRBJ1-6; D is undetermined. Sequencing was performed on PBMCs. This receptor was taken from a human donor in good health (CMV status not recorded). Some clones in this sample may be carry-over from other donors' samples. DNA for the CDR3: TGCGCCAGCAGCCAAGACAGTTGGAATTCACCCCTCCACTTT. Amino acids: CASSQDSWNSPLHF.